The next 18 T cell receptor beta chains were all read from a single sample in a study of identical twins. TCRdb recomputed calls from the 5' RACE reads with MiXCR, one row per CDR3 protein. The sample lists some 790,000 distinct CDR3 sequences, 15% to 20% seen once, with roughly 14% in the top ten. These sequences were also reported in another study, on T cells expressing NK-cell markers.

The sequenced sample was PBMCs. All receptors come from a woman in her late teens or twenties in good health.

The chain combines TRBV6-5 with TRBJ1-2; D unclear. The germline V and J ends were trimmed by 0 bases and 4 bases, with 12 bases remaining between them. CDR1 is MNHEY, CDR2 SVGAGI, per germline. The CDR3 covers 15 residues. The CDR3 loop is CASSYSSMGFYGYTF. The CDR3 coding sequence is TGTGCCAGCAGTTACTCGAGTATGGGGTTCTATGGCTACACCTTC.

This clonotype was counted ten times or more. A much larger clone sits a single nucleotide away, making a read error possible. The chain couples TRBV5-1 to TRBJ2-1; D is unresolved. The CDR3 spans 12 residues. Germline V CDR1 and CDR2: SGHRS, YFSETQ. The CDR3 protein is CASSFDYNEQFF. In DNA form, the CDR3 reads TGTGCCAGCAGTTTCGACTACAATGAGCAGTTCTTC. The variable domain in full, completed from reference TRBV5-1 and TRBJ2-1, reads KAGVTQTPRYLIKTRGQQVTLSCSPISGHRSVSWYQQTPGQGLQFLFEYFSETQRNKGNFPGRFSGRQFSNSRSEMNVSTLELGDSALYLCASSFDYNEQFFGPGTRLTVL.

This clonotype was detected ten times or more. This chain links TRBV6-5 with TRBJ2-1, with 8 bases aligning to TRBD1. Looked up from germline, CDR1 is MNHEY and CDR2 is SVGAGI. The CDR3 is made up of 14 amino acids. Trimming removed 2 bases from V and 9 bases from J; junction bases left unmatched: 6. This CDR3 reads CASSYGAGGFEQFF. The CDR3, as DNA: TGTGCCAGCAGTTACGGCGCAGGGGGCTTTGAGCAGTTCTTC.

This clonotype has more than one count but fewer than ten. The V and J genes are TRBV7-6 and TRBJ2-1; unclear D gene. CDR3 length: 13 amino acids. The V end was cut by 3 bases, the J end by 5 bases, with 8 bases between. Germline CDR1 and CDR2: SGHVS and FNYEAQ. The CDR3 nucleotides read TGTGCCAGCAGCTTCCAGCCAGACAATGAGCAGTTCTTC. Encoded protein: CASSFQPDNEQFF.

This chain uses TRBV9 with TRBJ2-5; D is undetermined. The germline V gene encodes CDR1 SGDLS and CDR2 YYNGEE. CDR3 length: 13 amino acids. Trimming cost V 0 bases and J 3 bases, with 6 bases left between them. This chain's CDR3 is CASSVDAEETQYF. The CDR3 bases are TGTGCCAGCAGCGTAGATGCGGAAGAGACCCAGTACTTC.

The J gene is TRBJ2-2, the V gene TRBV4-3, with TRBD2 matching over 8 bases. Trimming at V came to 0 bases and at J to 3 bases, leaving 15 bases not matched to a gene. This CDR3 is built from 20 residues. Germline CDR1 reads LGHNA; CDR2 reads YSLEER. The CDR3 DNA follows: TGCGCCAGCAGCCAAGATGTTTCTAGCGGGCCCCGCCGGGACACCGGGGAGCTGTTTTTT. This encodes CASSQDVSSGPRRDTGELFF.

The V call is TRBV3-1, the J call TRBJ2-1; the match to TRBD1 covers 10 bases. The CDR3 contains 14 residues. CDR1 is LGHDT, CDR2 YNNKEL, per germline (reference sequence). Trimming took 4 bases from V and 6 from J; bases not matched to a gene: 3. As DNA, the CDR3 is TGTGCCAGCAGCCCCGGGACAGGGGTCAATGAGCAGTTCTTC. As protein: CASSPGTGVNEQFF.

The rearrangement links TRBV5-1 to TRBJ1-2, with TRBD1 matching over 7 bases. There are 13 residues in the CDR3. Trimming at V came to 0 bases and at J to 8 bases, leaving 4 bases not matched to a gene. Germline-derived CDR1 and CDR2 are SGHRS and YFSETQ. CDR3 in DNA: TGCGCCAGCAGCTTGGGAGGGGGCGAGGGCTACACCTTC. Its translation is CASSLGGGEGYTF.

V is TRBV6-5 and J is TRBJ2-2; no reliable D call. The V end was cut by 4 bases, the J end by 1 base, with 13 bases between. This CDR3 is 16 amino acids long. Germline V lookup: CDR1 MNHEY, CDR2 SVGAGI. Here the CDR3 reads CASSSPNDLNTGELFF. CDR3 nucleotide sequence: TGTGCCAGCAGTTCCCCCAACGATTTGAACACCGGGGAGCTGTTTTTT.

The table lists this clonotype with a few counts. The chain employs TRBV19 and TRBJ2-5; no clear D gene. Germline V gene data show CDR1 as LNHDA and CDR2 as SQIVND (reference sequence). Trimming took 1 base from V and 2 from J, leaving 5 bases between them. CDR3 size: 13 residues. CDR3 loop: CASSIVAQETQYF. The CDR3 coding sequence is TGTGCCAGTAGTATAGTCGCTCAAGAGACCCAGTACTTC.

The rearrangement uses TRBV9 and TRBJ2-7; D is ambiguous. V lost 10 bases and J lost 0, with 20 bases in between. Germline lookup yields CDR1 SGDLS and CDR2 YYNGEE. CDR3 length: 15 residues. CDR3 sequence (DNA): TGTGCCGCCCCCCGTCGTCGACGGGTCTCCTACGAGCAGTACTTC. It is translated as CAAPRRRRVSYEQYF.

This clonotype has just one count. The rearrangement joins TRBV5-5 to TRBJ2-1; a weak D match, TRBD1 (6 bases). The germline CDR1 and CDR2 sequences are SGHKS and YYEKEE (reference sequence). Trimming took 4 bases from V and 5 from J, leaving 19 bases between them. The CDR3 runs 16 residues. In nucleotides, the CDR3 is TGTGCCAGCAGCCGGACCGCCCGGACAGCAGACAATGAGCAGTTCTTC. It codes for CASSRTARTADNEQFF. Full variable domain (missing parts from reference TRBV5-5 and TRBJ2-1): DAGVTQSPTHLIKTRGQQVTLRCSPISGHKSVSWYQQVLGQGPQFIFQYYEKEERGRGNFPDRFSARQFPNYSSELNVNALLLGDSALYLCASSRTARTADNEQFFGPGTRLTVL.

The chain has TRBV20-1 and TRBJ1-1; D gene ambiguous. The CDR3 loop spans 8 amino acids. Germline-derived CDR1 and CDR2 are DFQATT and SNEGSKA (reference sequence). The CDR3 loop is CTTAEAFF. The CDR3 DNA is TGCACAACCGCTGAAGCTTTCTTT.

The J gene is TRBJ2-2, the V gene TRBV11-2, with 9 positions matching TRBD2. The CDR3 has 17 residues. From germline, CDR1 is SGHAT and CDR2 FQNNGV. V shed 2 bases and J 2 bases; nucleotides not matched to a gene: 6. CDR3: CASSLYSTSGNTGELFF. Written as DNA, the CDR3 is TGTGCCAGCAGCTTATATTCGACTAGCGGAAACACCGGGGAGCTGTTTTTT.

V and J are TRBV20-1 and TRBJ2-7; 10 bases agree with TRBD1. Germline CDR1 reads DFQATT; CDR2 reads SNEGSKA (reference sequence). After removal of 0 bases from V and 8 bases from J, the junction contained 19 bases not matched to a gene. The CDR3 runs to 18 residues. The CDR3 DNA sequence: TGCAGTGCTAGAGATCCCCGGGACAGGGGCCCCCGAGATGGGAAGCAGTACTTC. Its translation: CSARDPRDRGPRDGKQYF.

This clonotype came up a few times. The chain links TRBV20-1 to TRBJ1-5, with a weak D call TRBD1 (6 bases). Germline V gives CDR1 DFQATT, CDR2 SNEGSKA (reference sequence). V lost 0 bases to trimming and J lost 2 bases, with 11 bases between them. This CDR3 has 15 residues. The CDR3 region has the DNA TGCAGTGCTAGAGATGGGGGCAGGGGCAATCAGCCCCAGCATTTT. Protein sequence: CSARDGGRGNQPQHF.

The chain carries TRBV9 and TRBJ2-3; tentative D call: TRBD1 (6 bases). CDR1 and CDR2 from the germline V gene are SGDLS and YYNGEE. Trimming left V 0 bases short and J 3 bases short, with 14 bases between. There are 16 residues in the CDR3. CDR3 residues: CASSVGNRVPTDTQYF. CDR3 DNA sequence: TGTGCCAGCAGCGTAGGGAACAGGGTACCGACAGATACGCAGTATTTT.

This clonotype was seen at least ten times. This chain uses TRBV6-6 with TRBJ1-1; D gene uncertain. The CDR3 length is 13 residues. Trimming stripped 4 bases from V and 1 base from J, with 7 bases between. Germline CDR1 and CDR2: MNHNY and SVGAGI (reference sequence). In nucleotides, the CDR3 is TGTGCCAGCAGTTTAATGGAGAACACTGAAGCTTTCTTT. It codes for CASSLMENTEAFF.